The 6 T cell receptor beta chains below all came from one sample that was sequenced in a study of early T cells in non-severe SARS-CoV-2 infection (dated by TCRdb to 2020 to 2023). The library was produced with 5' RACE. Sequenced on a NextSeq 500. TCRdb handled the public reads itself, with Q25 trimming in fastp and clone calling in MiXCR, and kept productive beta chains. When rows share a CDR3 protein, they turn into one entry using the most common DNA and genes. The sample table contains around 80,000 distinct CDR3 sequences; only one count was recorded for roughly 13% of them. Approximately 5.7% of the sample comes from the top ten. Sequencing was carried out using whole blood. Receptors originate from an adult who was a healthcare worker with PCR-confirmed SARS-CoV-2 infection or an uninfected control (not recorded which).

The rearrangement links TRBV5-1 to TRBJ2-7; D not certain. V was pared by 0 bases and J by 2 bases, with 12 bases between. The CDR3 spans 15 residues. Germline values: CDR1 SGHRS, CDR2 YFSETQ. This CDR3 is CASSLGKRNPYEQYF. The CDR3 DNA reads as TGCGCCAGCAGCTTGGGGAAGCGTAACCCCTACGAGCAGTACTTC. Full variable domain (missing parts from reference TRBV5-1 and TRBJ2-7): KAGVTQTPRYLIKTRGQQVTLSCSPISGHRSVSWYQQTPGQGLQFLFEYFSETQRNKGNFPGRFSGRQFSNSRSEMNVSTLELGDSALYLCASSLGKRNPYEQYFGPGTRLTVT.

This clonotype has ten or more counts. The chain carries TRBV18 and TRBJ1-1; perhaps TRBD1 as D (5 bases). Germline V lookup: CDR1 KGHSH, CDR2 LQKENI. With 1 base removed from V and 0 bases from J, the gap between germline ends came to 12 bases. CDR3 length equals 16 residues. CDR3: CASSPRPGPMNTEAFF. The CDR3 DNA follows: TGTGCCAGCTCACCACGTCCGGGGCCCATGAACACTGAAGCTTTCTTT.

The chain combines TRBV29-1 with TRBJ2-7, with unresolved D. The V gene lost 4 bases and the J gene lost 2 bases, with 6 bases spanning the gap. Germline V gene sequence: CDR1 SQVTM, CDR2 ANQGSEA. This CDR3 contains 11 residues. CDR3 amino acids: CSVGTTYEQYF. CDR3 DNA sequence: TGCAGCGTTGGGACCACCTACGAGCAGTACTTC.

There are many counts of this clonotype. The gene calls are TRBV5-4 and TRBJ2-3; TRBD2 aligns across 14 bases. This CDR3 has 16 amino acids. From germline, CDR1 is SGHNT and CDR2 YYREEE (reference sequence). V dropped 4 bases and J dropped 3; count of bases not matched to a gene: 4. CDR3 region: CASSLGLAGVTDTQYF. The DNA for the CDR3 is TGTGCCAGCAGCCTGGGACTAGCGGGGGTAACAGATACGCAGTATTTT.

This chain joins TRBV5-1 and TRBJ2-7; TRBD1 might be the D (6 bases). V lost 7 bases, J lost 0 bases, and 11 bases lay in between. CDR3 length: 13 amino acids. CDR1 and CDR2 (germline): SGHRS, YFSETQ. In DNA form, the CDR3 reads TGCGCCAGCCGACAGGCGGACTCCTACGAGCAGTACTTC. Translation gives CASRQADSYEQYF.

This clonotype was recorded a few times. This chain connects TRBV4-1 to TRBJ2-1; D may correspond to TRBD1 or TRBD2 (6 bases each). Trimming shortened V by 4 bases and J by 8 bases, and 15 bases separated the two germline ends. This CDR3 contains 14 residues. Germline CDR1 is MGHRA and CDR2 is YSYEKL. The CDR3 coding sequence is TGCGCCAGCAGCCCTCGGCCGGAGGGGGATGAGCAGTTCTTC. Residues: CASSPRPEGDEQFF.